The clone carrying this T cell receptor beta chain turned up a few times. This sample is drawn from a study of blood T cell repertoires in COVID-19. About the research overall: From the United States, Italy and Spain came samples of acute and convalescent COVID-19. The cDNA or gDNA used as material had been derived from T cells, B-cell-depleted T cells, or PBMCs.

Original data processing: Reference gene primer amplification in the assay estimated nucleated cell counts. Sequenced by immunoSEQ multiplex PCR; TCRdb stores in-frame clones only, minus some. V, J and clone size are taken as reported in that table, and D and trimming were inferred from the DNA itself. The table records 160,000 or so clones, 84% of them present only once. V lost 0 bases, J lost 0 bases, and 12 bases lay in between. Germline V gene data show CDR1 as LGHNA and CDR2 as YSLEER. There are 17 residues in the CDR3. The source material was peripheral blood. This TCR came from an elderly woman with acute or convalescent COVID-19. The genes are TRBV4-3 and TRBJ1-3; D is ambiguous. DNA of the CDR3: TGCGCCAGCAGCCAAGATTTGCCTAGGTACTCTGGAAACACCATATATTTT. This translates into CASSQDLPRYSGNTIYF.